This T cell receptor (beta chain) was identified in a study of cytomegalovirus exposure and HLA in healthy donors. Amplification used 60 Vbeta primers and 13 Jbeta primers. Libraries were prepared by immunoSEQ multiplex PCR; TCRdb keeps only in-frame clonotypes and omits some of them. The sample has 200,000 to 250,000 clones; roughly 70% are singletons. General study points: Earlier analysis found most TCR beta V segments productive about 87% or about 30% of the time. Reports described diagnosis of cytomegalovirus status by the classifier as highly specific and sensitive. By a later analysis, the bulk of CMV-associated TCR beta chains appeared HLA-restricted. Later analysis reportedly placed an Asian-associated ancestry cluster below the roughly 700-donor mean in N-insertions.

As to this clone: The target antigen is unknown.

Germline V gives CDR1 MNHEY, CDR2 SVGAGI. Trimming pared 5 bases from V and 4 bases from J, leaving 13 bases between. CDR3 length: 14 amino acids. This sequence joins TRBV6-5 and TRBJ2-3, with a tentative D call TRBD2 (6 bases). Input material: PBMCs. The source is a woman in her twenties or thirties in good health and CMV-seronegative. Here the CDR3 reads CASSDLRRADTQYF. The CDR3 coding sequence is TGTGCCAGCAGTGACTTAAGGAGGGCAGATACGCAGTATTTT.